This T cell receptor (beta chain) was retrieved from a study of brain T cells in children with intractable seizures. Profiling relied on immunoSEQ multiplex PCR, and the TCRdb table lists in-frame clones only, not all of them. The profile shows around 80,000 clones, approximately 89% of them singletons. V lost 4 bases and J 9 bases, leaving 14 bases between the germline ends. The CDR3 sequence is 13 residues long. Germline V gene lookup returns CDR1 SGHRS and CDR2 YFSETQ. The sequenced sample was peripheral blood, obtained at surgery. The source is a girl aged 2-10 years with Rasmussen encephalitis and intractable seizures. The chain joins TRBV5-1 to TRBJ2-1; D is undetermined. CDR3 sequence (DNA): TGCGCCAGCAGCCATCGGTATCGGTTTGAGCAGTTCTTC. Translation: CASSHRYRFEQFF.